One and the same sample provided the 11 T cell receptor beta chains below, sequenced in a study of CD8 T cells in ankylosing spondylitis. TCRdb recomputed calls from the 5' RACE reads with MiXCR, one row per CDR3 protein. The data show roughly 260,000 distinct CDR3 sequences, with roughly 20% seen just once and roughly 7.4% held by the top ten. Sequencing input: blood, either unsorted or a sorted T cell fraction (not recorded which). These receptors all stem from a male donor with ankylosing spondylitis or in good health (not recorded which).

This clonotype was observed a few times. The chain uses TRBV29-1 and TRBJ1-4; D gene ambiguous. With 4 bases removed from V and 0 bases from J, the gap between germline ends came to 3 bases. The CDR3 length is 12 residues. The germline CDR1 and CDR2 sequences are SQVTM and ANQGSEA. CDR3 residues: CSVAATNEKLFF. The CDR3 DNA reads TGCAGCGTTGCCGCAACTAATGAAAAACTGTTTTTT.

This sequence joins TRBV4-2 and TRBJ2-6, with D possibly TRBD1 on 5 matching bases. The CDR3 is made up of 19 amino acids. CDR1 is LGHNA, CDR2 YNFKEQ, per germline. The V gene lost 0 bases and the J gene lost 0 bases, with 15 bases spanning the gap. In nucleotides, the CDR3 is TGTGCCAGCAGCCAAGATTTGCAGACAGCATTCTCTGGGGCCAACGTCCTGACTTTC. This encodes CASSQDLQTAFSGANVLTF.

In its sample, this clonotype was seen a few times. This chain uses TRBV28 with TRBJ2-3; D might be TRBD2 (5 bases). There are 18 residues in the CDR3. Trimming took 2 bases from V and 9 from J, leaving 27 bases between them. Germline V gene data show CDR1 as MDHEN and CDR2 as SYDVKM. The CDR3 DNA sequence: TGTGCCAGCAGTTTAGTTGGGCCAGCTGAAAGTCCCTCGGGGACGCAGTATTTT. As protein: CASSLVGPAESPSGTQYF.

This clonotype was observed a few times. The chain carries TRBV20-1 and TRBJ1-2; 7 positions agree with TRBD1. Per germline, CDR1 DFQATT and CDR2 SNEGSKA (reference sequence). This CDR3 contains 12 residues. With V trimmed by 3 bases and J by 8 bases, 6 bases remained unmatched. Here the CDR3 DNA reads TGCAGTGCTAGCGAGACAGGGTACGGCTACACCTTC. Its protein is CSASETGYGYTF.

This clonotype was recorded many times. The chain is built from TRBV29-1 and TRBJ2-3; the D is unclear. V shed 4 bases and J shed 0 bases, with 8 bases lying between them. The CDR3 length is 13 residues. Germline V gives CDR1 SQVTM, CDR2 ANQGSEA. CDR3 in amino acids: CSVASPSTDTQYF. CDR3 in DNA: TGCAGCGTTGCTAGTCCCAGCACAGATACGCAGTATTTT.

V is TRBV5-5 and J is TRBJ2-3, with D hard to call. CDR3 length: 14 amino acids. CDR1 is SGHKS and CDR2 is YYEKEE in the germline V gene (reference sequence). Deletions cut 6 bases from V and 3 bases from J, with 14 bases between. CDR3 region: CASTTVRQTDTQYF. The CDR3 region has the DNA TGTGCCAGCACTACGGTCCGACAAACAGATACGCAGTATTTT.

V and J are TRBV7-2 and TRBJ2-2; D is undetermined. The V end was cut by 2 bases, the J end by 8 bases, with 9 bases between. This CDR3 has 13 amino acids. The V gene's germline CDR1 is SGHTA and CDR2 FQGNSA. The CDR3 nucleotides are TGTGCCAGCAGCTTAAGGAAGGCTGGGGAGCTGTTTTTT. This sequence encodes CASSLRKAGELFF.

The chain couples TRBV29-1 to TRBJ1-1; no clear D. This CDR3 is 15 amino acids long. Germline V gene data show CDR1 as SQVTM and CDR2 as ANQGSEA. Trimming shortened V by 2 bases and J by 4 bases, and 17 bases separated the two germline ends. In nucleotides, the CDR3 is TGCAGCGTTGAAAAGCCCGACGGAGGTTCCACTGAAGCTTTCTTT. It codes for CSVEKPDGGSTEAFF.

This clonotype was counted many times. V gene TRBV10-3 combines with J gene TRBJ2-1; D is tentatively TRBD1 or TRBD2 (6 bases each). V gave up 4 bases and J gave up 5 bases, with 18 bases separating them. The CDR3 sequence is 16 residues long. Germline V gene data show CDR1 as ENHRY and CDR2 as SYGVKD. The CDR3 sequence: CAISGPRGRDNNEQFF. The CDR3 region has the DNA TGTGCCATCAGTGGGCCGAGAGGGCGGGACAACAATGAGCAGTTCTTC.

This clonotype was recorded a few times. V is TRBV4-2 and J is TRBJ2-3; D remains ambiguous. This CDR3 contains 15 residues. The germline V and J ends were trimmed by 0 bases and 2 bases, with 9 bases remaining between them. Germline CDR1 and CDR2: LGHNA and YNFKEQ. CDR3 in amino acids: CASSQEWVHTDTQYF. The CDR3 region has the DNA TGTGCCAGCAGCCAAGAATGGGTCCACACAGATACGCAGTATTTT.

This clonotype was observed a handful of times. This sequence joins TRBV7-9 and TRBJ1-5; D remains unclear. The CDR3 totals 12 residues. V shed 2 bases and J shed 5 bases, with 4 bases lying between them. CDR1 and CDR2 (germline): SEHNR, FQNEAQ (reference sequence). The DNA for the CDR3 is TGTGCCAGCAGCTTACCAGATCAGCCCCAGCATTTT. Its translation: CASSLPDQPQHF.